Sequencing of this T cell receptor beta chain was carried out in a study of blood T cell repertoires in COVID-19. The wider study: Whether acute or convalescent, the COVID-19 samples came from the United States, Italy and Spain. Sample material is recorded as cDNA or gDNA derived from T cells, B-cell-depleted T cells, or PBMCs.

Germline V CDR1 and CDR2: MDHEN, SYDVKM. With V trimmed by 7 bases and J by 0 bases, 16 bases remained unmatched. This CDR3 contains 19 residues. Study processing details: The authors estimated nucleated cell counts from reference gene primer amplification. TCRdb keeps only in-frame clones here, not all; method: immunoSEQ multiplex PCR. That table is the source of V, J and clone size, and D and trimming were worked out from the DNA. The repertoire holds approximately 75,000 clones, with around three quarters as singletons. Sequencing was carried out using peripheral blood. The chain is built from TRBV28 and TRBJ2-1; 9 bases are shared with TRBD2. The receptor's source is a woman of 80 years or more with active or convalescent COVID-19. The CDR3 sequence: CASKEGTTSGESSYNEQFF. In DNA form, the CDR3 reads TGTGCCAGCAAGGAGGGTACGACTAGCGGCGAAAGCTCCTACAATGAGCAGTTCTTC.